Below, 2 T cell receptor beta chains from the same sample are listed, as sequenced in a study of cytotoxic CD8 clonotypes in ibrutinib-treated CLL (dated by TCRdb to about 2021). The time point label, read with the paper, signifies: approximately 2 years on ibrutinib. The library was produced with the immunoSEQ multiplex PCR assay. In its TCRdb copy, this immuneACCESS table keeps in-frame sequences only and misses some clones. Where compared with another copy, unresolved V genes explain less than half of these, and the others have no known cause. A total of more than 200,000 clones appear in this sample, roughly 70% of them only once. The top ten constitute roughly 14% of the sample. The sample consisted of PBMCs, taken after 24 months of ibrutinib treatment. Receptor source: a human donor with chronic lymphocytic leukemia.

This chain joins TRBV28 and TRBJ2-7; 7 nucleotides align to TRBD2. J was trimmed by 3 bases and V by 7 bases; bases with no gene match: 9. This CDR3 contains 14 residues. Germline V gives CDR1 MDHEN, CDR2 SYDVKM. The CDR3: CASTLAGGGYEQYF. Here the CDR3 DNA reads TGTGCCAGCACACTTGCTGGCGGGGGCTACGAGCAGTACTTC. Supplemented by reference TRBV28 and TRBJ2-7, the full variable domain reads DVKVTQSSRYLVKRTGEKVFLECVQDMDHENMFWYRQDPGLGLRLIYFSYDVKMKEKGDIPEGYSVSREKKERFSLILESASTNQTSMYLCASTLAGGGYEQYFGPGTRLTVT.

The CDR3 DNA reads TGTGCCAGCAGCCTACGACAGGGGGACTCTGGGGCCAACGTCCTGACTTTC. Translating it yields CASSLRQGDSGANVLTF. The J gene is TRBJ2-6, the V gene TRBV7-2; 9 nucleotides match TRBD1. The V gene's germline CDR1 is SGHTA and CDR2 FQGNSA. CDR3 size: 17 residues. With 5 bases clipped from V and 0 bases from J, the junction kept 5 bases outside the gene matches.